Listed here is a single TCR beta chain. Participants were placed into cohorts based on the clinical history they reported. Those designated as exposed participants met a COVID-19 case within 2 weeks before study entry. This entry belongs to a study of blood T cell repertoires in COVID-19. Study-level background: Sites in the United States, Italy and Spain provided acute and convalescent COVID-19 samples. The cDNA or gDNA used as material had been derived from T cells, B-cell-depleted T cells, or PBMCs.

The CDR3 length is 14 residues. Trimming cost V 2 bases and J 1 base, with 5 bases left between them. Germline V gene sequence: CDR1 SGHAT, CDR2 FQNNGV. Sequenced by immunoSEQ multiplex PCR; TCRdb stores in-frame clones only, minus some. Of approximately 300,000 clones in the sample, less than 85% were seen once. The sequence derives from a woman aged 25 to 39 who had been exposed to COVID-19. The chain is built from TRBV11-2 and TRBJ1-4; D call uncertain. The specimen was PBMCs or T cells enriched from blood (not recorded which). The CDR3: CASSLSGTNEKLFF. CDR3 coding DNA: TGTGCCAGCAGCTTATCAGGAACTAATGAAAAACTGTTTTTT.